The present TCR beta chain was sequenced within a study of blood T cell repertoires in COVID-19. Study as a whole: Sites in the United States, Italy and Spain provided acute and convalescent COVID-19 samples. Nucleic acid was either cDNA or gDNA, and it came from T cells, B-cell-depleted T cells, or PBMCs.

Germline V gives CDR1 SGHTA, CDR2 FQGNSA. The trim removed 5 bases at V and 2 bases at J, leaving 7 bases unmatched. CDR3 length equals 15 residues. Under the authors' procedure: The authors estimated nucleated cell counts from reference gene primer amplification. Assay: immunoSEQ multiplex PCR; the TCRdb copy retains only in-frame clones and omits some. V, J and clone size reflect that table, while D and trimming were determined from the DNA. The data contain approximately 100,000 clones, 70% to 90% of them singletons. The genes are TRBV7-2 and TRBJ2-7; 9 nucleotides align to TRBD2. This TCR was recovered from a man aged 45 to 65 in a cohort sampled during active COVID-19. The specimen sequenced was peripheral blood. The CDR3 DNA reads as TGTGCCAGCAGCCCCCCTGGCGGGGGGGCCTACGAGCAGTACTTC. Protein: CASSPPGGGAYEQYF.